This record looks at one T cell receptor (beta chain) sequence and its context. Its antigen is undetermined. The data belong to a study of graft-versus-host responses after intestinal transplantation. Some clones are missing from TCRdb's copy, which holds only in-frame ones; the method was immunoSEQ multiplex PCR. In the table there are more than 100,000 clones, 90% to 95% of which are singletons. V was trimmed by 0 bases and J by 4 bases, leaving 13 bases between them. CDR1 is SNHLY and CDR2 is FYNNEI in the germline V gene. The CDR3 runs 16 residues. This TCR came from a human donor who received an intestinal transplant. This chain joins TRBV2 and TRBJ2-1; D unclear. Sequencing was performed on unstimulated CD4+ T cells sorted from spleen or lymph node cells, taken before intestinal transplant. CDR3: CASSEAALLQYNEQFF. Here the CDR3 DNA reads TGTGCCAGCAGTGAAGCGGCCCTCTTACAGTACAATGAGCAGTTCTTC.